This record concerns one T cell receptor beta chain sequence. This clone has only a few counts. It has no known antigen specificity. No quality values exist for individual bases; no much larger clone is one base distant. V is pruned by 8 bases and J by 8 bases, leaving 5 bases of the junction without a gene match. The CDR3 runs 10 residues from the cysteine to the phenylalanine. Left in the record is the CDR3 DNA by itself, 30 bases read in frame from the first base. According to the germline V gene, CDR1 reads SQVTM and CDR2 reads ANQGSEA. Receptors were amplified or captured by the immunoSEQ multiplex PCR assay. T cell repertoires were profiled by deep sequencing of rearranged TCR beta loci, alongside multiparametric flow cytometry. The table was pulled from immuneACCESS by TCRdb, which kept in-frame rearrangements only. Such tables lose some clones; where checked, under half of the loss comes from unresolved V genes, and the rest has no known cause. Recorded for this sample are tens of thousands of clones; over 70% of them occurred a single time. Of the sample, 1.2% to 1.5% is held by the ten largest clones.

The sample originates from a study of lymphopenia after photon versus proton radiotherapy (dated by TCRdb to the late 2010s). Notes on the research overall: In patients with gastrointestinal tumors who developed high-grade lymphopenia, the study compared the immunological effects of photon radiation therapy with those of proton radiation therapy. The 15 to 25 patients in the cohort had gastrointestinal tumors, were treated with either photon or proton therapy, and subsequently developed lymphopenia. The goal of the study was to characterize the differences between the two radiation modalities in how they affect the immune system. Study-wide findings and limitations: The authors looked at the survival association only in patients who died, and they framed better survival with proton therapy as a possibility rather than a demonstrated result. After the lymphocyte count nadir, repertoires from photon-treated patients showed oligoclonal expansion, particularly of CD8+ Temra cells, and this expansion drove the decline in diversity. During treatment, patients who received proton therapy stayed relatively stable, whereas patients who received photon therapy lost naive T cells and TCR diversity and gained effector/memory populations. Among patients across the cohort who died, overall survival time showed an inverse correlation with a larger post-nadir drop in TCR diversity.

The TCR sequence derives from a man between 60 and 75 years old with pancreatic cancer. This material consisted of peripheral blood, taken from a patient treated with proton-based radiotherapy. The rearrangement joined TRBV29-1 to TRBJ1-2, and TRBD1 aligns with 7 junction nucleotides. In nucleotide form, the sequence is TGCAGCTCCCGACAGGGAGGCTACACCTTC. Its protein reads: CSSRQGGYTF.